The clone carrying this T cell receptor beta chain was seen only once. Its antigen is not identified. Since the CDR3 does not end with the conserved phenylalanine or tryptophan, this likely comes from a read error. These data are taken from a study of molecular identifiers for immune sequencing clone quantification. Overall study results and limits: In CMV-specific effectors, clones above 20 copies held over 98% of molecules; naive, under 1%. Highly expanded clone sizes could be underestimated through barcode sharing by identical TCR molecules.

Sorted naive CD8 T cells were those defined as CD8+CD4-CCR7+CD45RA+. One entry per CDR3 protein results from TCRdb running MiXCR on the PCR reads. This table has approximately 670,000 distinct CDR3 sequences, 20% appearing once. The V end lost 0 bases, the J end lost 1 base, and 9 bases lay between the germline ends. In germline, CDR1 is MNHEY, CDR2 SVGAGI. The CDR3 sequence is 15 residues long. The chain couples TRBV6-5 to TRBJ1-1; D not resolved. The source of this sequence is a human donor in good health. Some libraries in this study had Jurkat cell RNA spiked in. The specimen sequenced was naive CD8+ T cells from blood, with Jurkat cell RNA spiked in. Subset noted: FACS-sorted CD8+CD4-CCR7+CD45RA+ naive T cells. CDR3 in DNA: TGTGCCAGCAGTTACTCGATGGGAGGGAACACTGAAGCTTTCCTT. Protein sequence: CASSYSMGGNTEAFL.